This T cell receptor (beta chain) was profiled in a study of blood T cells in healthy people across ages. Sample-barcoded 5' priming and a J-beta primer mix drove a second PCR of roughly 6 to 12 cycles. Each cDNA molecule was tagged by a template-switch adaptor that had 12 random nucleotides. The yield of each sample was at least 2.5 million CDR3-containing paired-end reads. One entry per CDR3 protein, called by TCRdb with MiXCR from the 5' RACE reads. Here the sample spans about 650,000 distinct CDR3 sequences, roughly half being singletons. The CDR3 consists of 14 residues. Trimming removed 6 bases at V and 2 bases at J, with 16 bases between. CDR1 is SQVTM and CDR2 is ANQGSEA in the germline V gene.

The chain recombines TRBV29-1 with TRBJ2-5, with D perhaps matching TRBD2 (6 bases). The source is a woman of 80 years or more in good health. Specimen: blood. CDR3 residues: CSVSGGSGQETQYF. DNA of the CDR3: TGCAGCGTCTCCGGGGGTAGCGGACAAGAGACCCAGTACTTC.